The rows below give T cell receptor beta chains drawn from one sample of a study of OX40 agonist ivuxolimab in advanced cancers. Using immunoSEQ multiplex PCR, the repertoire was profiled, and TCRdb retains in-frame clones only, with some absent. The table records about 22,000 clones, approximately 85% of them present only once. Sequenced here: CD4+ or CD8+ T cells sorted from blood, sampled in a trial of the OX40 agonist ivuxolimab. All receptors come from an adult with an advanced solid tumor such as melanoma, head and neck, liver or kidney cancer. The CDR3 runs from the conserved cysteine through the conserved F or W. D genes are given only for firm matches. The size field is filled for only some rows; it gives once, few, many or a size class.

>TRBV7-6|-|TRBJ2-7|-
TGTGCCAGCAGCTTAAAGCCCCCCTACGAGCAGTACTTC
CASSLKPPYEQYF
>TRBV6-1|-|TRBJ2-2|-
TGTGCCAGCATCACAGTGAACACCGGGGAGCTGTTTTTT
CASITVNTGELFF
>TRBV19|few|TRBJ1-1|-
TGTGCCAGTAGTCCCGGACAGCAAATGAACACTGAAGCTTTCTTT
CASSPGQQMNTEAFF
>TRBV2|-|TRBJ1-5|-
TGTGCCAGCAGTGATACCGAGAATCAGCCCCAGCATTTT
CASSDTENQPQHF
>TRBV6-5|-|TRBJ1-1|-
TGTGCCAGCAGCCTGCAGGGACGAGCTTTCTTT
CASSLQGRAFF
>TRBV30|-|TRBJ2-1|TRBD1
TGTGCCTGGAGTGTACCTCGGGGACAGGGCTGGGATGAGCAGTTCTTC
CAWSVPRGQGWDEQFF
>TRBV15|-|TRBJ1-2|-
TGTGCCACCAGCCCTAGACCGGGGGACTACTATGGCTACACCTTC
CATSPRPGDYYGYTF
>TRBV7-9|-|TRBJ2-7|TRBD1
TGTGCCAGCATCATGACAGGGGGGCTCTCCGAGCAGTACTTC
CASIMTGGLSEQYF
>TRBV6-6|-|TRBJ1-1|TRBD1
TGTGCCAGCAGTCCGGGACAGGTTTCTGAAGCTTTCTTT
CASSPGQVSEAFF
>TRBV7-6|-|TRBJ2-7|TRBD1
TGTGCCAGCAGCCCGACAGGGATTTACGAGCAGTACTTC
CASSPTGIYEQYF
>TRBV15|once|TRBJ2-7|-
TGTGCCACCAGCAGAGGGGGGGGCAGAAGCTACGAGCAGTACTTC
CATSRGGGRSYEQYF
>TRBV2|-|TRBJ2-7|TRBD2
TGTGCCAGCAGTGATGTAGGGACTACCTACGAGCAGTACTTC
CASSDVGTTYEQYF
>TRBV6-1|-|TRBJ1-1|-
TGTGCCAGCACCCTTCGTGGGGGAACTGAAGCTTTCTTT
CASTLRGGTEAFF
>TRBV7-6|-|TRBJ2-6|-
TGTGCCAGCAGCCCCGTAGGCGTCCTGACTTTC
CASSPVGVLTF
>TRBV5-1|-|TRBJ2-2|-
TGCGCCAGCCGCGGACGAGTCACCGGGGAGCTGTTTTTT
CASRGRVTGELFF
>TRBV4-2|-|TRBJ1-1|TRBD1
TGTGCCAGCAGCCAACGACAGGGTTTGGACACTGAAGCTTTCTTT
CASSQRQGLDTEAFF
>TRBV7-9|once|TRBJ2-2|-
TGTGCCAGCAGCGTGACAGAAACCGGGGAGCTGTTTTTT
CASSVTETGELFF
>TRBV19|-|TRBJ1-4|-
TGTGCCAGTAGCATCGGGACTTTCGGAGAAAAACTGTTTTTT
CASSIGTFGEKLFF